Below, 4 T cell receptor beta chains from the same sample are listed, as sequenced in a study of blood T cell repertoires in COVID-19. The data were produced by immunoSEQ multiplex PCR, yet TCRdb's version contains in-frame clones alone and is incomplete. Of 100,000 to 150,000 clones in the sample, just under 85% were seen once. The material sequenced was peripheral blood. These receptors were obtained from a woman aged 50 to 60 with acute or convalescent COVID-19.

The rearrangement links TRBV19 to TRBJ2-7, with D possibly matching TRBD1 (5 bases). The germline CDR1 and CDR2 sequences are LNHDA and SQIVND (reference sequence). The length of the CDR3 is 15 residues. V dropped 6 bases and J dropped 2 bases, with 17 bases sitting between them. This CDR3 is CASRPSLQDPYEQYF. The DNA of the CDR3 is TGTGCCAGTAGACCCTCATTACAGGATCCCTACGAGCAGTACTTC.

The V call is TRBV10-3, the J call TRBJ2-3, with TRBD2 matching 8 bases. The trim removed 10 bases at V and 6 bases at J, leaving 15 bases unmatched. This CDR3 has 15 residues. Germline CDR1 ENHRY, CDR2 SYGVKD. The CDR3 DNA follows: TGTGCCACCAAAATCACTAGCGGTGTGTCCGATACGCAGTATTTT. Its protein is CATKITSGVSDTQYF.

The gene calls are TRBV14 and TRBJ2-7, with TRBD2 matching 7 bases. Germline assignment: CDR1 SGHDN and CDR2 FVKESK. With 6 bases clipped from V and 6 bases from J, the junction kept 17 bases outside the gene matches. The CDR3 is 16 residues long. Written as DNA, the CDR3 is TGTGCCAGCAGTCAGAGCGCGGGGGTCGTTGGCGGCGAGCAGTACTTC. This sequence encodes CASSQSAGVVGGEQYF. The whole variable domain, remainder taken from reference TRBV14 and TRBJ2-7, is EAGVTQFPSHSVIEKGQTVTLRCDPISGHDNLYWYRRVMGKEIKFLLHFVKESKQDESGMPNNRFLAERTGGTYSTLKVQPAELEDSGVYFCASSQSAGVVGGEQYFGPGTRLTVT.

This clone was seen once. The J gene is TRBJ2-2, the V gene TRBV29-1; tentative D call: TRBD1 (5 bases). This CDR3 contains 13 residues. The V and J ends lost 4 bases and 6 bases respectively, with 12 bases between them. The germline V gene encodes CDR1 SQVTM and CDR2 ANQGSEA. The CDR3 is CSVGQPGPGELFF. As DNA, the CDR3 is TGCAGCGTTGGACAGCCTGGTCCCGGGGAGCTGTTTTTT.